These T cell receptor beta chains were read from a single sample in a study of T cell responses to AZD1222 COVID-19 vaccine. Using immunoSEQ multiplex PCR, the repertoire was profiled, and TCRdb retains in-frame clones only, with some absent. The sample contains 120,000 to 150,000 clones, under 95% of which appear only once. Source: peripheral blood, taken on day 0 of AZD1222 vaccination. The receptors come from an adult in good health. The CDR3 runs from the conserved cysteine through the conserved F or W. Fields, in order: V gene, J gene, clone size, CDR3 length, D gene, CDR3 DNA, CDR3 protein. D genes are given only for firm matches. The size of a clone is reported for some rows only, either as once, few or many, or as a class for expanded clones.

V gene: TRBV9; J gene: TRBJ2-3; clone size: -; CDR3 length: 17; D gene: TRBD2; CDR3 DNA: TGTGCCAGCAGCACACCGAGTGGCGGGAGGGCGGCAGATACGCAGTATTTT; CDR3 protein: CASSTPSGGRAADTQYF
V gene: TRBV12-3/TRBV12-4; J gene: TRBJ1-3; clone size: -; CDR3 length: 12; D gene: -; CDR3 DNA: TGTGCCAGCAGTTTAAATCCCCCATCGGGATATTTT; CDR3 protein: CASSLNPPSGYF
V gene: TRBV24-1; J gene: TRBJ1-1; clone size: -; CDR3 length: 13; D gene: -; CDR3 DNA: TGTGCCACCAGTGGGAGTGGGGGCACTGAAGCTTTCTTT; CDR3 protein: CATSGSGGTEAFF
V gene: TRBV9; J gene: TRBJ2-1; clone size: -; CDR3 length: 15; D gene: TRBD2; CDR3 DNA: TGTGCCAGCAGCGTAGTTCCGGGAGGGCCCAATGAGCAGTTCTTC; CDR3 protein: CASSVVPGGPNEQFF
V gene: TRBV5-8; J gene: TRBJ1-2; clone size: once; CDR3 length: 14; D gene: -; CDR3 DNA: TGTGCCAGCAGCTCGGGGACGGCTAACTATGGCTACACCTTC; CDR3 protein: CASSSGTANYGYTF
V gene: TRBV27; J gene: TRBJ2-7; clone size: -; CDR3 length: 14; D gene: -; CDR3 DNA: TGTGCCAGCAGTTATACAGGTAACTCCTACGAGCAGTACTTC; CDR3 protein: CASSYTGNSYEQYF
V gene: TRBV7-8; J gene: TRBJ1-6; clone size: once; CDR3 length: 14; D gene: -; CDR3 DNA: TGTGCCAGCAGCCATGACACCAGTAATTCACCCCTCCACTTT; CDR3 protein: CASSHDTSNSPLHF
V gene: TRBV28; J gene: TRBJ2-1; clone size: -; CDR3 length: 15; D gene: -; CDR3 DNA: TGTGCCAGCAGGGGCCGGGACTTTGCCTTTAATGAGCAGTTCTTC; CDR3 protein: CASRGRDFAFNEQFF
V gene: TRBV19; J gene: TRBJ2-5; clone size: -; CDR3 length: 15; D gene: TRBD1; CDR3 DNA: TGTGCCAGTAGTAGCACCGCTGGACAGGGTGAGACCCAGTACTTC; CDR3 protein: CASSSTAGQGETQYF
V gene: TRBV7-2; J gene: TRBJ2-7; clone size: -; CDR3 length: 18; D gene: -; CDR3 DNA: TGTGCCAGCAGCTTAGCGTTAAATGACCCGGCGGGTCTATACGAGCAGTACTTC; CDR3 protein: CASSLALNDPAGLYEQYF